Below, 3 T cell receptor beta chains from the same sample are listed, as sequenced in a study of vaccination effects on CD4 cells after COVID-19 (dated by TCRdb to about 2022). Receptors were amplified or captured by the immunoSEQ multiplex PCR assay. The table comes from immuneACCESS by way of TCRdb, which keeps in-frame sequences with V and J called. Part of the clones is missing from these tables; in studies checked, under half for an unresolved V gene and the rest for unknown reasons. This sample holds around 26,000 clones; more than 65% were observed only once. Of the sample, around 8.5% falls within the top ten clones. In the ViraFEST assay, PBMC were stimulated with viral peptide pools, and TCR sequencing was then used to find antigen-specific CD4+ T cell clonotypes based on their expansion. After around 10 days of culture, CD4+ T cells were isolated with the EasySep CD4+ T cell isolation kit. Each participant got two doses of an mRNA SARS-CoV-2 vaccine, either BNT162b2 or mRNA-1273.

These receptors have no known antigen. Here the sequenced sample was CD4+ T cells from PBMCs cultured with SARS-CoV-2 spike peptides, taken after COVID-19 vaccination. The sample's cell subset or site, from its label and the paper: SARS-CoV-2 spike overlapping peptide pool stimulation. The receptors stem from a human donor who received a COVID-19 vaccine.

The chain recombines TRBV12-3 or TRBV12-4 with TRBJ2-3; D ambiguous. V was trimmed by 3 bases and J by 5 bases, leaving 6 bases between them. The length of the CDR3 is 12 residues. The CDR3 DNA sequence: TGTGCCAGCAGTTTTTTGATAGATACGCAGTATTTT. Its translation is CASSFLIDTQYF.

The chain links TRBV7-9 to TRBJ1-1; D is perhaps TRBD1 (5 bases). Germline V gene sequence: CDR1 SEHNR, CDR2 FQNEAQ (reference sequence). The CDR3 spans 15 residues. Trimming left V 4 bases short and J 3 bases short, with 15 bases between. The CDR3 sequence: CASSSPSRGHTEAFF. DNA of the CDR3: TGTGCCAGCAGCTCCCCCTCGAGGGGACACACTGAAGCTTTCTTT. The complete variable domain, with remaining parts taken from reference TRBV7-9 and TRBJ1-1, reads DTGVSQNPRHKITKRGQNVTFRCDPISEHNRLYWYRQTLGQGPEFLTYFQNEAQLEKSRLLSDRFSAERPKGSFSTLEIQRTEQGDSAMYLCASSSPSRGHTEAFFGQGTRLTVV.

The gene calls are TRBV24-1 and TRBJ2-3, with TRBD2 as a possible D gene (6 bases). The CDR3 has 15 amino acids. The germline V gene has CDR1 KGHDR and CDR2 SFDVKD. V lost 5 bases to trimming and J lost 5 bases, with 16 bases between them. The CDR3: CATSGGHLGGDTQYF. DNA of the CDR3: TGTGCCACCAGTGGGGGCCATCTCGGGGGAGATACGCAGTATTTT.